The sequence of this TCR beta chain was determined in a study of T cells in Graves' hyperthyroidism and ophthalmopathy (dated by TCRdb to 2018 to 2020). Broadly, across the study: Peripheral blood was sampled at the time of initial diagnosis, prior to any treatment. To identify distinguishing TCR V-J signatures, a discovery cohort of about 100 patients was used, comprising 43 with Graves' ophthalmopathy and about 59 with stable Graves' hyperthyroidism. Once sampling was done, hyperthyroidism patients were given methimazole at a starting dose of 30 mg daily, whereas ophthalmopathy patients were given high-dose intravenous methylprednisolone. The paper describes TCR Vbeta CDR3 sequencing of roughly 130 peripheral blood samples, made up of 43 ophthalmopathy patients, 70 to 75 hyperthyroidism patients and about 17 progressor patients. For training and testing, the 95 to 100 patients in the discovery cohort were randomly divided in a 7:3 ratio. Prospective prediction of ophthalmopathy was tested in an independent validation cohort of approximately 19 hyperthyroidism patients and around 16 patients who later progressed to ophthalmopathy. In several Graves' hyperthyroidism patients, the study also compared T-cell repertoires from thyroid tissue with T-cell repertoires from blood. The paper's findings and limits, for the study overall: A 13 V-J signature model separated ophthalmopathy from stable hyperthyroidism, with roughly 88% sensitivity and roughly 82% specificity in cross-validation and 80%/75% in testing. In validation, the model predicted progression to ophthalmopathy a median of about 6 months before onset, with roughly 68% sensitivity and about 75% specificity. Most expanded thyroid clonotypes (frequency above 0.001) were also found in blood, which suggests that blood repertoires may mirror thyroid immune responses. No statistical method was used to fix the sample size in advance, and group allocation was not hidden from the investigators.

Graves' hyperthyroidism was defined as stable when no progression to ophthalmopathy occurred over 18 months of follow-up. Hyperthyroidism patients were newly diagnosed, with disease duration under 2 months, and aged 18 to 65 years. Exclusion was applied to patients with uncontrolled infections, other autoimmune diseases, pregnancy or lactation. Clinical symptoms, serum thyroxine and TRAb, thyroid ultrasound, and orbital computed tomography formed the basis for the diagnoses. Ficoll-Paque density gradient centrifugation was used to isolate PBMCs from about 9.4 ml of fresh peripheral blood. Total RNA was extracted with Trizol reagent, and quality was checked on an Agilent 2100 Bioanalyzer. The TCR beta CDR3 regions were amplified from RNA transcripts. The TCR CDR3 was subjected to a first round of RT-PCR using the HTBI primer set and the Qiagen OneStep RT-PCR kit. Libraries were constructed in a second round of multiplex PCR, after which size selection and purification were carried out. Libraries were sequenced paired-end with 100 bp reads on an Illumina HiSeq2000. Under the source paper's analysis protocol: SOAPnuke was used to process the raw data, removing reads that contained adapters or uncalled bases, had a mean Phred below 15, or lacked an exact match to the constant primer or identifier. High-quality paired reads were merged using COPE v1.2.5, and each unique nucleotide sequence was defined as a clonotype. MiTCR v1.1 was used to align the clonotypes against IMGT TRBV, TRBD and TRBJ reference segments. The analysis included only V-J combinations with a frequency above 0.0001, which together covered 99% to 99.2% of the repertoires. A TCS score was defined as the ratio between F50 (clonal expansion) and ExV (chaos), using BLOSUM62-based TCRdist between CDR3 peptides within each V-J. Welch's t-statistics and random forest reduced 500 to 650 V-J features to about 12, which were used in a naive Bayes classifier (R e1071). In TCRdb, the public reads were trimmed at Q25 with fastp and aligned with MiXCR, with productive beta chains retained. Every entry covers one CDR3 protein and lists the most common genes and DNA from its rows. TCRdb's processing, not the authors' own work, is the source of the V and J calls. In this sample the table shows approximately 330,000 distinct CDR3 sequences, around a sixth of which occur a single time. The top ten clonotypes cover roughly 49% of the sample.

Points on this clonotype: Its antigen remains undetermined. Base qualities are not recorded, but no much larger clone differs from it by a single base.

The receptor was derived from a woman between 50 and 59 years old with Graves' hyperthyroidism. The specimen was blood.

The CDR3 here reads CSASGRVLNFQETQYF. Read as DNA, the sequence is TGCAGTGCTAGCGGGAGGGTTCTTAACTTCCAAGAGACCCAGTACTTC. The chain is encoded by TRBV20-1 joined to TRBJ2-5, with 8 bases in between that match TRBD2. The CDR1 and CDR2 encoded by the germline V gene (reference sequence) are DFQATT and SNEGSKA. CDR3 length: 16 amino acids, cysteine to phenylalanine. CDR3 DNA only is kept here, 48 bases in frame from base 1. Germline trimming: 3 bases from V, 1 base from J; junction bases outside gene matches: 10.